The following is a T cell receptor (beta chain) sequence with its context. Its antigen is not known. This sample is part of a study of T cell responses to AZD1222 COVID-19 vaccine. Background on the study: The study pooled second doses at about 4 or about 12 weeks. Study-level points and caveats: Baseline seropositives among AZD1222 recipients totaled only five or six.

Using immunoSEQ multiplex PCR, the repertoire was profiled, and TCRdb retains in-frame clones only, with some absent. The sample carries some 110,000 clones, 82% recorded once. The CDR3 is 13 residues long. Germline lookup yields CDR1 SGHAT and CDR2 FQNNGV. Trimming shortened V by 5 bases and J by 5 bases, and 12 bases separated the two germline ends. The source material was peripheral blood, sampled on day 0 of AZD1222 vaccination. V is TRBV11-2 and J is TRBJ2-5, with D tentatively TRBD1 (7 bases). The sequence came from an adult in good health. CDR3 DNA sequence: TGTGCCAGCAGCCCAGGGGGGCGCGAGACCCAGTACTTC. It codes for CASSPGGRETQYF.